A single sample is the source of the 31 T cell receptor beta chains below, sequenced in a study of graft-versus-host responses after intestinal transplantation. The table came from immunoSEQ multiplex PCR; TCRdb's copy has only in-frame clones and leaves some out. The repertoire holds around 6,200 clones, with about a fifth as singletons. The material sequenced was alloreactive CD4+ T cells from a mixed lymphocyte reaction culture, taken before transplantation. Stated subset: CFSE-low proliferating T cells sorted from approximately 6-day pre-transplant mixed lymphocyte reaction (GvH or HvG direction). These TCRs come from a human patient who was an organ donor for intestinal transplantation.

The chain employs TRBV12-1 and TRBJ2-1. TRBV12-1 is a recognized pseudogene. The CDR3 is made up of 14 amino acids. The CDR3 reads CASSFPGLFYEQFF. CDR3 nucleotides: TGTGCCAGCAGCTTCCCCGGCCTATTTTATGAGCAGTTCTTC.

This clone is medium-sized by share. The genes are TRBV6-1 and TRBJ2-3; TRBD1 aligns across 8 bases. Unmatched junction bases numbered 5, after V lost 6 bases and J lost 3 bases. CDR3 length equals 14 residues. Germline V gives CDR1 MNHNS, CDR2 SASEGT. CDR3 DNA sequence: TGTGCCAGCAGCCGACAGGGGAGGACAGATACGCAGTATTTT. This codes for CASSRQGRTDTQYF.

V usage is TRBV10-3 and J usage is TRBJ1-2, with 7 nucleotides matching TRBD1. The CDR3 sequence is 16 residues long. CDR1 and CDR2 (germline): ENHRY, SYGVKD. After removal of 6 bases from V and 0 bases from J, the junction contained 10 bases not matched to a gene. The DNA of the CDR3 is TGTGCCATCAGCTGGACAGGTCCTCAATCTAACTATGGCTACACCTTC. This gives the protein CAISWTGPQSNYGYTF.

The table lists this clone with a few counts. The J gene is TRBJ2-3, the V gene TRBV7-9; unclear D gene. CDR3 length equals 15 residues. CDR1 and CDR2 from the germline V gene are SEHNR and FQNEAQ (reference sequence). Trimming took off 3 bases at V and 0 bases at J, with 10 bases between the two ends. The CDR3 DNA follows: TGTGCCAGCAGCTTGAGGTACACTAGCACAGATACGCAGTATTTT. Translated, it gives CASSLRYTSTDTQYF.

This chain joins TRBV6-6 and TRBJ2-5; D is possibly TRBD1 (5 bases). CDR3 size: 13 residues. CDR1 is MNHNY and CDR2 is SVGAGI in the germline V gene (reference sequence). The V end was cut by 2 bases, the J end by 3 bases, with 7 bases between. Here the CDR3 reads CASSYIGEETQYF. CDR3 nucleotides: TGTGCCAGCAGTTACATAGGGGAAGAGACCCAGTACTTC.

The rearrangement uses TRBV7-2 and TRBJ2-3; 8 bases agree with TRBD2. The CDR3 consists of 15 residues. Germline V gene lookup returns CDR1 SGHTA and CDR2 FQGNSA. The V and J ends lost 0 bases and 6 bases, in that order; junction bases with no gene match: 5. The DNA of the CDR3 is TGTGCCAGCAGCTTAGCCGGGACTAGTACTGATACGCAGTATTTT. Protein sequence: CASSLAGTSTDTQYF.

On this clone itself: A read error may explain this, as a much larger clone is one base away. V and J are TRBV9 and TRBJ1-2; possible D gene TRBD1, 5 bases. This CDR3 has 13 amino acids. Germline CDR1 SGDLS, CDR2 YYNGEE. The CDR3 bases are TGTGCCCGCAGCCTATTACTGGGGGGGGGCTACACCTTC. Translated, it gives CARSLLLGGGYTF.

The V gene is TRBV27, the J gene TRBJ1-5; D not certain. Trimming cost V 2 bases and J 5 bases, with 19 bases left between them. The CDR3 has 17 amino acids. Germline lookup yields CDR1 MNHEY and CDR2 SMNVEV (reference sequence). CDR3: CASSLVVQKPVDQPQHF. The CDR3 DNA follows: TGTGCCAGCAGTTTAGTGGTGCAGAAACCTGTGGATCAGCCCCAGCATTTT.

This clone was detected only a few times. The genes are TRBV19 and TRBJ1-2; D is unresolved. The ends were cut back, 0 bases at V and 0 bases at J, with 8 bases in the middle. CDR1 is LNHDA and CDR2 is SQIVND in the germline V gene (reference sequence). The CDR3 is 15 residues long. The CDR3 nucleotides are TGTGCCAGTAGTATAGATTCGGCAGCTAACTATGGCTACACCTTC. This codes for CASSIDSAANYGYTF.

V is TRBV6-1 and J is TRBJ2-1; TRBD2 agrees at 12 bases. Germline values: CDR1 MNHNS, CDR2 SASEGT. V was clipped by 8 bases and J by 9 bases; unmatched bases: 5. The CDR3 is 13 amino acids. CDR3 loop: CASRTSGVFEQFF. CDR3 in DNA: TGTGCCAGCCGGACTAGCGGGGTGTTTGAGCAGTTCTTC.

This clone was seen only a few times. A read error is possible here, since a much larger clone lies one base away. The final CDR3 position lacks the conserved phenylalanine or tryptophan, pointing to a likely read error. The rearrangement joins TRBV30 to TRBJ1-5; perhaps TRBD1 as D (5 bases). The CDR3 has 12 amino acids. CDR1 and CDR2 from the germline V gene are GTSNPN and SVGIG (reference sequence). Between the trimmed V and J ends, which lost 5 bases and 7 bases, there was a span of 12 bases. The CDR3, as DNA: TGTGCCTGGGGTGGGGGGGACCAGCCCCAGCATCTT. It yields the protein CAWGGGDQPQHL.

Concerning this clone itself: This same CDR3 is encoded by further DNA sequences in the sample. The chain recombines TRBV5-1 with TRBJ2-7; D tentatively fits TRBD1 or TRBD2 (6 bases each). From germline, CDR1 is SGHRS and CDR2 YFSETQ. V lost 3 bases and J 7 bases, leaving 20 bases between the germline ends. There are 15 residues in the CDR3. The CDR3 loop reads CASSYLTGGSGEQYF. The DNA of the CDR3 is TGCGCCAGCAGCTACCTGACCGGGGGCTCGGGGGAGCAGTACTTC.

The genes are TRBV5-4 and TRBJ2-3; 13 nucleotides agree with TRBD2. Per germline, CDR1 SGHNT and CDR2 YYREEE (reference sequence). Trimming took 4 bases from V and 3 from J; bases not matched to a gene: 8. The CDR3 is 17 amino acids. The CDR3 spells CASSAGLAGTGTDTQYF. The DNA of the CDR3 is TGTGCCAGCAGCGCGGGACTAGCGGGGACGGGGACAGATACGCAGTATTTT.

The table lists this clone with a few counts. The CDR3 loop reads CASSPRIGELFF. In DNA, the CDR3 is TGTGCCAGCAGCCCCCGTATCGGGGAGCTGTTTTTT. V is TRBV7-8 and J is TRBJ2-2, with no clear D. V shed 5 bases and J shed 7 bases, with 8 bases lying between them. Germline V gives CDR1 SGHVS, CDR2 FQNEAQ. The CDR3 contains 12 residues.

Details on this clone: Sequence at one end of the junction differs from germline and may be a read error. The same CDR3 is also encoded by other DNA sequences in this sample. The DNA of the CDR3 is TGTGCCAGCAGCCTAGCCGGGGGAGGCCTCGGGGGTGTCTACTTC. This gives the protein CASSLAGGGLGGVYF. The chain joins TRBV7-4 to TRBJ2-7, with D maybe TRBD2 (6 bases). The germline V gene encodes CDR1 SGHVT and CDR2 SQSDAQ. This CDR3 is built from 15 residues.

The rearrangement links TRBV19 to TRBJ2-7, with 8 bases that match TRBD1. The ends lost 9 bases at V and 5 bases at J; junction bases unmatched: 15. This CDR3 region has 15 residues. The V gene's germline CDR1 is LNHDA and CDR2 SQIVND (reference sequence). CDR3 loop: CASSQWRDRGHEQYF. In DNA form, the CDR3 reads TGTGCCAGCAGTCAGTGGAGAGACAGGGGCCACGAGCAGTACTTC.

This clone occurred a few times. This chain links TRBV7-9 with TRBJ2-5; TRBD2 matches 8 bases. This CDR3 region has 15 residues. Germline V gene data show CDR1 as SEHNR and CDR2 as FQNEAQ (reference sequence). J lost 4 bases, V lost 3 bases, and 7 bases had no gene match. In nucleotides, the CDR3 is TGTGCCAGCAGCTTTCGTGGCGGGGGGATAGAGACCCAGTACTTC. Its translation: CASSFRGGGIETQYF.

This clone was counted a few times. The chain couples TRBV4-2 to TRBJ1-2; D remains ambiguous. The germline V and J ends were trimmed by 3 bases and 1 base, with 9 bases remaining between them. Germline values: CDR1 LGHNA, CDR2 YNFKEQ. The CDR3 is 14 amino acids. The CDR3 DNA sequence: TGTGCCAGCAGCCAGAACACGGTTAACTATGGCTACACCTTC. This gives the protein CASSQNTVNYGYTF.

The chain joins TRBV25-1 to TRBJ2-6; 9 nucleotides agree with TRBD1. This CDR3 spans 18 amino acids. V lost 1 base, J lost 0 bases, and 4 bases stayed unmatched. Germline V CDR1 and CDR2: MGHDK, SYGVNS. The CDR3 DNA follows: TGTGCCAGCAGTGAATTGGGACAGGGCCCCTCTGGGGCCAACGTCCTGACTTTC. Translating it yields CASSELGQGPSGANVLTF.

This sequence joins TRBV11-1 and TRBJ2-5, with D perhaps being TRBD1 or TRBD2 (5 bases each). TRBJ2-7 explains the end of the DNA better; the J call may be wrong. CDR1 is SGHAT and CDR2 is FQDESV in the germline V gene (reference sequence). The CDR3 consists of 16 residues. CDR3 sequence reads: CASSLFSDGASYEQYF. The CDR3 bases are TGTGCCAGCAGCTTATTTTCGGACGGGGCCTCCTACGAGCAGTACTTC.

The CDR3: CASSTQPKTSGGETQYF. In DNA form, the CDR3 reads TGTGCCAGTAGTACCCAACCTAAGACTAGCGGGGGAGAGACCCAGTACTTC. The V and J genes are TRBV19 and TRBJ2-5, with TRBD2 matching 12 bases. Germline V gene lookup returns CDR1 LNHDA and CDR2 SQIVND (reference sequence). The CDR3 spans 17 residues. V lost 4 bases, J lost 4 bases, and 10 bases stayed unmatched.

In its sample, this clone is medium-sized. V usage is TRBV5-8 and J usage is TRBJ2-3, with 11 bases lining up with TRBD2. V was clipped by 2 bases and J by 1 base; unmatched bases: 0. CDR1 and CDR2 from the germline V gene are SGHTS and YDEGEE. The CDR3 runs to 15 residues. Written as DNA, the CDR3 is TGTGCCAGCAGCTTACTAGCGGGGGGCACAGATACGCAGTATTTT. Protein: CASSLLAGGTDTQYF. The full variable domain, in which reference TRBV5-8 and TRBJ2-3 provide the parts outside the CDR3, is EAGVTQSPTHLIKTRGQQATLRCSPISGHTSVYWYQQALGLGLQFLLWYDEGEERNRGNFPPRFSGRQFPNYSSELNVNALELEDSALYLCASSLLAGGTDTQYFGPGTRLTVL.

This clone was seen only a few times. This rearrangement joins TRBV11-1 to TRBJ2-2, with D unresolved. The CDR3 has 13 amino acids. Germline values: CDR1 SGHAT, CDR2 FQDESV (reference sequence). V was cut by 3 bases and J by 5 bases, with 7 bases left in between. CDR3 nucleotide sequence: TGTGCCAGCAGCTTTTTTGCGACCGGGGAGCTGTTTTTT. It yields the protein CASSFFATGELFF.

This clone showed up just a few times. The chain is built from TRBV5-5 and TRBJ1-6; TRBD1 is a possible D gene (5 bases). The CDR3 length is 15 residues. Germline V gene lookup returns CDR1 SGHKS and CDR2 YYEKEE (reference sequence). The V and J ends lost 4 bases and 9 bases respectively, with 17 bases between them. CDR3 loop: CASSRPGPLGSPLHF. For the CDR3, the DNA is TGTGCCAGCAGCAGACCGGGACCGTTAGGTTCACCCCTCCACTTT.

This clone has only a few counts. The CDR3 DNA sequence: TGTGCCAGCAGCTTGGAGGGAAGGGTTGGCTACACCTTC. Translated, it gives CASSLEGRVGYTF. This chain uses TRBV7-2 with TRBJ1-2; D uncertain. V lost 3 bases to trimming and J lost 7 bases, with 12 bases between them. The CDR3 runs 13 residues. The germline gives CDR1 SGHTA, CDR2 FQGNSA.

This clone is judged medium-sized (0.01 to 0.1%). The V call is TRBV14, the J call TRBJ1-2, with D maybe TRBD1 (5 bases). Per the germline V gene, CDR1 is SGHDN and CDR2 is FVKESK. This CDR3 comprises 14 residues. V was shortened by 0 bases and J by 4 bases, with 9 bases between the two germline ends. CDR3 DNA: TGTGCCAGCAGCCAAGATCTAGGGGTCTATGGCTACACCTTC. It yields the protein CASSQDLGVYGYTF.

The chain uses TRBV10-3 and TRBJ2-5; D remains unclear. The V and J ends lost 8 bases and 0 bases respectively, with 7 bases between them. The CDR3 loop spans 12 amino acids. Germline-derived CDR1 and CDR2 are ENHRY and SYGVKD. The CDR3 coding sequence is TGTGCCATCGGACGGGACCAAGAGACCCAGTACTTC. It translates to CAIGRDQETQYF.

A remark on this clone: A read error may produce the germline difference seen at one junction end. The rearrangement uses TRBV5-5 and TRBJ2-1; 11 bases are shared with TRBD2. Germline-derived CDR1 and CDR2 are SGHKS and YYEKEE (reference sequence). The CDR3 has 19 residues. The CDR3 bases are TGTGCCCGCAGCTTGCAGCCGGTAGCGGGGGGGAACTCCTACAATGAGCAGTTCTTC. Translating it yields CARSLQPVAGGNSYNEQFF.

The chain has TRBV6-6 and TRBJ2-5, with a weak D call TRBD2 (6 bases). The DNA matches TRBJ2-7 better at its end, which makes the J call doubtful. This CDR3 region has 12 residues. Germline V gene data show CDR1 as MNHNY and CDR2 as SVGAGI (reference sequence). CDR3 DNA: TGTGCCAGCAGTTACATCGGGGGCGAGCAGTACTTC. Translating it yields CASSYIGGEQYF.

V gene TRBV19 combines with J gene TRBJ2-7, with D uncertain. The CDR3 sequence is 13 residues long. Germline V gives CDR1 LNHDA, CDR2 SQIVND (reference sequence). With 5 bases removed from V and 6 bases from J, the gap between germline ends came to 14 bases. CDR3 coding DNA: TGTGCCAGTAGTTTGTCGTCGGCTACCGAGCAGTACTTC. Translating gives CASSLSSATEQYF.

The chain is built from TRBV7-2 and TRBJ2-1, with 12 nucleotides matching TRBD2. V dropped 5 bases and J dropped 5; count of bases not matched to a gene: 10. Germline assignment: CDR1 SGHTA and CDR2 FQGNSA. The CDR3 length is 17 residues. The CDR3 reads CASSLQWTSGVNNEQFF. The CDR3 bases are TGTGCCAGCAGCCTACAATGGACTAGCGGGGTTAACAATGAGCAGTTCTTC.